This is a list of T cell receptor beta chains from one sample in a study of blood T cell repertoires in COVID-19. TCRdb's table, derived via immunoSEQ multiplex PCR, lists solely in-frame clones and lacks some. This sample has around 260,000 clones, with roughly 84% found just once. The sequenced sample was peripheral blood. The receptors stem from a person aged 65-85 years with COVID-19, enrolled during active disease. The conserved cysteine and the conserved F or W are not part of the CDR3 here. The size field is filled for only some rows; it gives once, few, many or a size class.

j_call v_call clone_size cdr3_aa
TRBJ2-3 TRBV5-6 many ASSDSTGQRFPSTDTQY
TRBJ1-1 TRBV28 . ASTPQGKAEAF
TRBJ1-5 TRBV7-8 . ASSLDRQNNQPQH
TRBJ1-2 TRBV27 . ASSLQHPRFNYGYT
TRBJ1-4 TRBV28 . ASSLASGVYEKLF
TRBJ1-1 TRBV7-9 . ASSFQRDTEAF
TRBJ1-2 TRBV10-3 . AISDVYGYT
TRBJ2-2 TRBV6-5 few ASSYATGELF
TRBJ2-2 TRBV2 few ASSQTRSNTGELF
TRBJ2-1 TRBV11-3 few ASSPSGVAGINEQF
TRBJ1-5 TRBV12-3/TRBV12-4 . ASSGTLNQPQH
TRBJ2-2 TRBV5-1 . ASSRGLRRTTGELF
TRBJ2-4 TRBV28 . ASSPTGLAGANIQY
TRBJ1-1 TRBV2 . ASLTSLGFVALRLNTEAF
TRBJ2-7 TRBV6-5 once ASSYSSFSTIREQY
TRBJ1-2 TRBV19 . ASSKEGRSWGYT
TRBJ1-3 TRBV7-9 . ASEQSSGNTIY
TRBJ2-7 TRBV6-2/TRBV6-3 . ASSQGGPLGYEQY
TRBJ2-7 TRBV5-1 . ASSLTGIGTYEQY
TRBJ2-3 TRBV30 . ACGTSRDTQY
TRBJ2-7 TRBV18 . ASSPVRTAGYSYEQY
TRBJ2-3 TRBV5-1 . ASSPHGQNTQY
TRBJ2-3 TRBV6-6 . ASSPDRDTQY
TRBJ2-7 TRBV27 many ASSLRPEYEQY
TRBJ2-3 TRBV7-2 . ASSWTSGSTDTQY
TRBJ2-1 TRBV12-3/TRBV12-4 . ASRANNEQF
TRBJ2-7 TRBV7-2 . ASSLGPSSSGRYEQY
TRBJ2-3 TRBV30 . AWREGHTQY
TRBJ1-5 TRBV11-2 . ASSLGNRGQPQH
TRBJ1-2 TRBV4-1 . ASSQDTNRDRVLGYT
TRBJ2-5 TRBV7-2 . ASSLAIGETQY
TRBJ2-2 TRBV19 . ASSPSGTGTGELF
TRBJ1-2 TRBV28 . ASRPGQSYGYT
TRBJ1-5 TRBV6-1 many ASSEFTSLSNQPQH
TRBJ2-7 TRBV19 . ASSHRVETSYEQY
TRBJ2-1 TRBV12-3/TRBV12-4 once ASSLLVRNEQF
TRBJ2-7 TRBV4-3 . ASSPSGSNSYEQY
TRBJ1-3 TRBV6-5 . ASSPAGNTIY
TRBJ2-6 TRBV9 once ASSVAGVGANVLT